Each of the 14 T cell receptor beta chains below was sequenced from the same sample in a study of neoadjuvant anti-PD-1 for oral cavity cancer. Clones were sequenced by immunoSEQ multiplex PCR, and TCRdb holds only the in-frame ones, with some missing. The sample gives approximately 72,000 clones, around 80% of which show up once; approximately 3% is in the top ten. The sample was PBMCs, taken before nivolumab (anti-PD-1) treatment. All receptors come from a person between 40 and 85 years old with oral cavity squamous cell carcinoma.

The chain carries TRBV2 and TRBJ2-2, with 8 bases fitting TRBD2. Germline V gene lookup returns CDR1 SNHLY and CDR2 FYNNEI. Trimming took 4 bases from V and 6 from J; bases not matched to a gene: 4. The CDR3 extends over 14 amino acids. This CDR3 is CASSVLAGAGELFF. The CDR3 nucleotides read TGTGCCAGCAGTGTGCTAGCGGGTGCCGGGGAGCTGTTTTTT.

The rearrangement joins TRBV4-1 to TRBJ1-2; D gene unclear. This CDR3 has 18 residues. Germline CDR1 and CDR2: MGHRA and YSYEKL. V was trimmed by 3 bases and J by 0 bases, leaving 20 bases between them. The CDR3 region has the DNA TGCGCCAGCAGCCATTATTTCCTACAGCCCAAAGCTAACTATGGCTACACCTTC. As protein: CASSHYFLQPKANYGYTF.

CDR3 loop: CAIRTGGRHTQYF. The CDR3 DNA is TGTGCCATCAGGACAGGGGGCAGACATACGCAGTATTTT. The chain employs TRBV10-3 and TRBJ2-3, with TRBD1 identical over 10 bases. The CDR3 totals 13 residues. Germline CDR1 reads ENHRY; CDR2 reads SYGVKD. The junction had 4 bases not matched to a gene; V was cut back by 6 bases and J by 7 bases.

Turning to this clone: This same CDR3 is encoded by further DNA sequences in the sample. The chain joins TRBV30 to TRBJ1-4; maybe TRBD1 (5 bases). Trimming removed 5 bases at V and 7 bases at J, with 8 bases between. Germline CDR1 reads GTSNPN; CDR2 reads SVGIG (reference sequence). This CDR3 contains 11 residues. The CDR3 DNA sequence: TGTGCCTGGGGGACGTTTGAAAAACTGTTTTTT. Protein product: CAWGTFEKLFF.

This clone was seen more than once but under ten times. Germline and junction disagree at one end, which may indicate a read error. The rearrangement joins TRBV7-3 to TRBJ1-2; D unclear. This CDR3 is 15 amino acids long. CDR1 and CDR2 from the germline V gene are SGHTA and FQGTGA. The CDR3 here is CASSLNPTANYGYTF. The CDR3 nucleotides read TGTGCCAGCAGCTTAAACCCCACAGCTAATTATGGCTACACCTTC.

The genes are TRBV7-7 and TRBJ2-7; D remains unclear. Germline V lookup: CDR1 SSHAT, CDR2 FNYEAQ (reference sequence). Deletions cut 5 bases from V and 9 bases from J, with 14 bases between. The CDR3 is made up of 12 amino acids. CDR3 sequence reads: CASSPDRHVQYF. CDR3 bases: TGTGCCAGCAGCCCAGATAGGCATGTGCAGTACTTC. Full variable domain (missing parts from reference TRBV7-7 and TRBJ2-7): GAGVSQSPRYKVTKRGQDVTLRCDPISSHATLYWYQQALGQGPEFLTYFNYEAQPDKSGLPSDRFSAERPEGSISTLTIQRTEQRDSAMYRCASSPDRHVQYFGPGTRLTVT.

This clone was detected only a few times. The genes are TRBV2 and TRBJ1-1; 8 bases match TRBD1. The CDR3 has 14 residues. From germline, CDR1 is SNHLY and CDR2 FYNNEI. V gave up 6 bases and J gave up 4 bases; unmatched junction bases: 7. CDR3 sequence reads: CASRAPRGLTEAFF. CDR3 bases: TGTGCCAGCAGGGCCCCCAGGGGGCTCACTGAAGCTTTCTTT. The full variable domain, completed using reference TRBV2 and TRBJ1-1, is EPEVTQTPSHQVTQMGQEVILRCVPISNHLYFYWYRQILGQKVEFLVSFYNNEISEKSEIFDDQFSVERPDGSNFTLKIRSTKLEDSAMYFCASRAPRGLTEAFFGQGTRLTVV.

This chain connects TRBV21-1 to TRBJ2-1; the table's D call TRBD2 went unverified against the DNA. TRBV21-1 is marked as a pseudogene. The CDR3 covers 16 residues. The CDR3 spells CAIPGSQSPRGNEQFF. The CDR3 bases are TGTGCCATCCCGGGGTCTCAGTCCCCACGAGGTAATGAGCAGTTCTTC.

The chain couples TRBV2 to TRBJ2-1; possible D gene TRBD2, 5 bases. Trimming took 5 bases from V and 4 from J, leaving 15 bases between them. Germline V gene lookup returns CDR1 SNHLY and CDR2 FYNNEI. This CDR3 contains 15 residues. The CDR3 is CASSLLVGEYNEQFF. The CDR3 nucleotides read TGTGCCAGCAGTCTACTAGTGGGCGAATACAATGAGCAGTTCTTC.

This clone was recorded only once. The V call is TRBV7-9, the J call TRBJ1-1; D gene unclear. The CDR3 totals 13 residues. CDR1 is SEHNR, CDR2 FQNEAQ, per germline (reference sequence). The V and J ends lost 6 bases and 0 bases respectively, with 8 bases between them. CDR3 in amino acids: CASSKDMNTEAFF. The CDR3 nucleotides read TGTGCCAGCAGTAAAGACATGAACACTGAAGCTTTCTTT. The entire variable domain, with the rest obtained from reference TRBV7-9 and TRBJ1-1, is as follows: DTGVSQNPRHKITKRGQNVTFRCDPISEHNRLYWYRQTLGQGPEFLTYFQNEAQLEKSRLLSDRFSAERPKGSFSTLEIQRTEQGDSAMYLCASSKDMNTEAFFGQGTRLTVV.

The chain has TRBV9 and TRBJ2-7; TRBD1 agrees at 9 bases. V lost 4 bases, J lost 4 bases, and 9 bases stayed unmatched. Germline V gives CDR1 SGDLS, CDR2 YYNGEE. The CDR3 is made up of 15 amino acids. The CDR3 loop is CASSSQPGQGYEQYF. In nucleotides, the CDR3 is TGTGCCAGCAGCTCGCAACCGGGACAGGGTTACGAGCAGTACTTC.

The J gene is TRBJ2-5, the V gene TRBV5-1, with D maybe TRBD1 (6 bases). The CDR3 is 16 amino acids. Germline assignment: CDR1 SGHRS and CDR2 YFSETQ. V was trimmed by 4 bases and J by 1 base, leaving 17 bases between them. The CDR3 is CASSMLYDRSQETQYF. The CDR3 DNA follows: TGCGCCAGCAGCATGCTATACGACAGGAGCCAAGAGACCCAGTACTTC.

V usage is TRBV29-1 and J usage is TRBJ2-1, with 8 bases identical to TRBD2. J gave up 9 bases and V 5 bases, and 9 bases lay outside the gene matches. There are 13 residues in the CDR3. Germline V lookup: CDR1 SQVTM, CDR2 ANQGSEA. The CDR3 protein is CSVRIAGTVEQFF. For the CDR3, the DNA is TGCAGCGTTCGTATAGCGGGAACGGTTGAGCAGTTCTTC.

The V gene is TRBV5-4, the J gene TRBJ2-3; the D gene is possibly TRBD2 (6 bases). The ends were cut back, 0 bases at V and 0 bases at J, with 17 bases in the middle. The CDR3 covers 18 residues. The germline V gene encodes CDR1 SGHNT and CDR2 YYREEE (reference sequence). The CDR3 DNA follows: TGTGCCAGCAGCTTGGATGCGGGACGGTCCCTTAGCACAGATACGCAGTATTTT. Amino acids: CASSLDAGRSLSTDTQYF.